The next 32 T cell receptor beta chains were all read from a single sample in a study of control samples from healthy donors and cancer patients. This table comes from immunoSEQ multiplex PCR, and its TCRdb copy is limited to in-frame clones, with some not included. Of about 90,000 clones listed, 85% to 95% are singletons. Input material: blood. The receptor set was obtained from a woman younger than 45 in good health.

The V gene is TRBV5-5, the J gene TRBJ1-2; the D gene is possibly TRBD1 (5 bases). This CDR3 contains 14 residues. Trimming took off 1 base at V and 4 bases at J, with 11 bases between the two ends. Germline V gene lookup returns CDR1 SGHKS and CDR2 YYEKEE (reference sequence). CDR3 DNA sequence: TGTGCCAGCAGCTTGCAGGGTTCGTTCTATGGCTACACCTTC. It translates to CASSLQGSFYGYTF.

The chain uses TRBV18 and TRBJ2-7, with 9 bases that match TRBD1. CDR3 size: 15 residues. With 3 bases clipped from V and 3 bases from J, the junction kept 6 bases outside the gene matches. Germline CDR1 reads KGHSH; CDR2 reads LQKENI. CDR3 loop: CASSPPGTGNYEQYF. The CDR3 DNA reads TGTGCCAGCTCACCCCCCGGGACAGGGAACTACGAGCAGTACTTC.

The CDR3 here is CASSFGQGVTEAFF. Here the CDR3 DNA reads TGTGCCAGCAGCTTTGGACAGGGGGTTACTGAAGCTTTCTTT. The genes are TRBV5-5 and TRBJ1-1; 10 nucleotides agree with TRBD1. V shed 2 bases and J 5 bases; nucleotides not matched to a gene: 3. The CDR3 runs to 14 residues. Germline values: CDR1 SGHKS, CDR2 YYEKEE (reference sequence).

The V and J genes are TRBV9 and TRBJ1-1; a possible D gene is TRBD1 (5 bases). The CDR3 is made up of 15 amino acids. Germline V gene sequence: CDR1 SGDLS, CDR2 YYNGEE. V gave up 0 bases and J gave up 6 bases, with 15 bases separating them. Here the CDR3 DNA reads TGTGCCAGCAGCGTAGGCAGGGAGGGAATTGCTGAAGCTTTCTTT. Encoded protein: CASSVGREGIAEAFF.

V and J are TRBV27 and TRBJ2-1, with D possibly matching TRBD1 (7 bases). V was cut by 5 bases and J by 2 bases, with 10 bases left in between. CDR1 is MNHEY, CDR2 SMNVEV, per germline (reference sequence). The CDR3 covers 14 residues. The CDR3 sequence is CASSPGGPYNEQFF. CDR3 nucleotide sequence: TGTGCCAGCAGTCCAGGGGGGCCCTACAATGAGCAGTTCTTC.

This clone was seen once. V usage is TRBV6-1 and J usage is TRBJ1-3; D uncertain. This CDR3 spans 14 amino acids. V was pared by 6 bases and J by 6 bases, with 15 bases between. In germline, CDR1 is MNHNS, CDR2 SASEGT. In nucleotides, the CDR3 is TGTGCCAGCAGCCAAAACCGGTCCCCAAACACCATATATTTT. It codes for CASSQNRSPNTIYF.

This rearrangement joins TRBV2 to TRBJ1-1; 7 positions match TRBD1. The V gene end was trimmed by 4 bases and the J gene end by 3 bases; junction bases not matched to a gene: 5. This CDR3 spans 14 amino acids. From germline, CDR1 is SNHLY and CDR2 FYNNEI. CDR3 DNA: TGTGCCAGCAGTGGACAGGGAGAGTACACTGAAGCTTTCTTT. Translating it yields CASSGQGEYTEAFF.

Regarding this clone: Other DNA sequences in the sample encode the same CDR3. This rearrangement joins TRBV18 to TRBJ2-7; no clear D. Germline-derived CDR1 and CDR2 are KGHSH and LQKENI. CDR3 length: 13 amino acids. Trimming removed 3 bases at V and 0 bases at J, with 6 bases between. CDR3 bases: TGTGCCAGCTCACCGGGCATCTCCTACGAGCAGTACTTC. Its protein is CASSPGISYEQYF.

V gene TRBV29-1 combines with J gene TRBJ2-1; D not resolved. The germline gives CDR1 SQVTM, CDR2 ANQGSEA. Trimming stripped 2 bases from V and 5 bases from J, with 4 bases between. This CDR3 contains 11 residues. The CDR3 DNA follows: TGCAGCGTTGAACCAAACAATGAGCAGTTCTTC. It specifies CSVEPNNEQFF.

The chain couples TRBV2 to TRBJ2-4; D is undetermined. V was cut by 3 bases and J by 2 bases, with 5 bases left in between. CDR3 length: 13 amino acids. Germline assignment: CDR1 SNHLY and CDR2 FYNNEI. The CDR3 reads CASSEGSKNIQYF. CDR3 bases: TGTGCCAGCAGTGAGGGTTCCAAAAACATTCAGTACTTC.

As concerns this clone: One end of the junction does not line up with germline, which may come from a read error. The gene calls are TRBV7-7 and TRBJ2-5, with 12 bases identical to TRBD2. The CDR3 has 15 amino acids. Germline CDR1 SSHAT, CDR2 FNYEAQ (reference sequence). The CDR3 loop is CASSSGLAGQETQYF. CDR3 nucleotide sequence: TGTGCTAGCAGCTCGGGACTAGCGGGCCAAGAGACCCAGTACTTC.

The chain carries TRBV2 and TRBJ1-2, with 10 positions matching TRBD1. Germline lookup yields CDR1 SNHLY and CDR2 FYNNEI. The CDR3 extends over 15 amino acids. Trimming took 0 bases from V and 4 from J; bases not matched to a gene: 2. This CDR3 is CASSEAGDRGYGYTF. CDR3 in DNA: TGTGCCAGCAGTGAAGCGGGGGACAGGGGCTATGGCTACACCTTC. The entire variable domain, with the rest obtained from reference TRBV2 and TRBJ1-2, is as follows: EPEVTQTPSHQVTQMGQEVILRCVPISNHLYFYWYRQILGQKVEFLVSFYNNEISEKSEIFDDQFSVERPDGSNFTLKIRSTKLEDSAMYFCASSEAGDRGYGYTFGSGTRLTVV.

The genes are TRBV3-1 (or the pseudogene TRBV3-2) and TRBJ2-7; tentatively, D is TRBD1 (5 bases). Germline values: CDR1 LGHDT, CDR2 YNNKEL (reference sequence). The CDR3 consists of 13 residues. Trimming stripped 3 bases from V and 2 bases from J, with 8 bases between. CDR3 protein: CASSQQGPYEQYF. CDR3 bases: TGTGCCAGCAGCCAGCAGGGTCCCTACGAGCAGTACTTC.

The genes are TRBV27 and TRBJ1-2, with a tentative D call TRBD1 (5 bases). This CDR3 is built from 14 residues. V was shortened by 5 bases and J by 4 bases, with 14 bases between the two germline ends. Looked up from germline, CDR1 is MNHEY and CDR2 is SMNVEV (reference sequence). CDR3 coding DNA: TGTGCCAGCAGTCCACGCGGACACGGCTATGGCTACACCTTC. It encodes CASSPRGHGYGYTF.

In regard to this clone: Relative to the germline gene, one junction end is altered; a read error may explain this. V gene TRBV3-1 (or the pseudogene TRBV3-2) combines with J gene TRBJ2-1, with D hard to call. The germline gives CDR1 LGHDT, CDR2 YNNKEL (reference sequence). The CDR3 length is 12 residues. The CDR3 loop reads CASSQAYNEQFF. The DNA for the CDR3 is TGTGCCAGCAGCCAAGCCTATAATGAGCAGTTCTTC.

The chain couples TRBV28 to TRBJ2-7; TRBD1 is a possible D gene (6 bases). The V gene lost 6 bases and the J gene lost 5 bases, with 14 bases spanning the gap. The CDR3 extends over 13 amino acids. Germline V gene data show CDR1 as MDHEN and CDR2 as SYDVKM. CDR3 sequence reads: CASRSGVPNEQYF. The DNA for the CDR3 is TGTGCCAGCAGGTCAGGGGTTCCTAACGAGCAGTACTTC.

V is TRBV11-3 and J is TRBJ2-1; D is perhaps TRBD2 (6 bases). CDR3 length: 11 amino acids. Trimming pared 6 bases from V and 10 bases from J, leaving 10 bases between. Germline assignment: CDR1 SGHNT and CDR2 YENEEA. The CDR3 DNA is TGTGCCAGCAGGGAGGGCCGCGAGCAGTTCTTC. Residues: CASREGREQFF.

V is TRBV9 and J is TRBJ1-1; D not resolved. This CDR3 has 13 residues. The germline CDR1 and CDR2 sequences are SGDLS and YYNGEE. Trimming removed 7 bases at V and 2 bases at J, with 12 bases between. CDR3 sequence reads: CASDRLVNTEAFF. DNA of the CDR3: TGTGCCAGCGATCGGTTGGTTAACACTGAAGCTTTCTTT. The whole variable domain, filled in from reference TRBV9 and TRBJ1-1, reads DSGVTQTPKHLITATGQRVTLRCSPRSGDLSVYWYQQSLDQGLQFLIQYYNGEERAKGNILERFSAQQFPDLHSELNLSSLELGDSALYFCASDRLVNTEAFFGQGTRLTVV.

Written as DNA, the CDR3 is TGTGCCAGCAATACAGGGTCCGGGGAGCTGTTTTTT. It is translated as CASNTGSGELFF. The rearrangement uses TRBV28 and TRBJ2-2, with a weak D call TRBD1 (6 bases). Germline V CDR1 and CDR2: MDHEN, SYDVKM. Between the trimmed V and J ends, which lost 7 bases and 6 bases, there was a span of 9 bases. The CDR3 is made up of 12 amino acids.

This clone appeared a single time. The V gene is TRBV10-1, the J gene TRBJ2-7; D tentatively reads TRBD1 or TRBD2 (5 bases each). Deletions cut 3 bases from V and 3 bases from J, with 9 bases between. CDR3 size: 13 residues. Per germline, CDR1 WNHNN and CDR2 SYGVQD (reference sequence). The CDR3 DNA follows: TGCGCCAGCAGTGACGAGGGGATCTACGAGCAGTACTTC. Residues: CASSDEGIYEQYF.

V gene TRBV6-5 combines with J gene TRBJ1-4; no firm D call. Between the trimmed V and J ends, which lost 6 bases and 8 bases, there was a span of 13 bases. The germline CDR1 and CDR2 sequences are MNHEY and SVGAGI. The CDR3 is 13 residues long. This chain's CDR3 is CASRERAEEKLFF. The CDR3 DNA reads as TGTGCCAGCAGGGAGAGAGCGGAGGAAAAACTGTTTTTT.

This chain joins TRBV7-9 and TRBJ1-6; D uncertain. Trimming removed 5 bases from V and 11 bases from J, with 10 bases in between. This CDR3 is 12 amino acids long. Germline V lookup: CDR1 SEHNR, CDR2 FQNEAQ (reference sequence). The CDR3 DNA reads TGTGCCAGCAGCAACGACGGCACACCCCTCCACTTT. Encoded protein: CASSNDGTPLHF.

The chain combines TRBV28 with TRBJ1-5; the D gene is possibly TRBD1 (6 bases). Trimming took off 11 bases at V and 3 bases at J, with 14 bases between the two ends. The CDR3 covers 13 residues. Per the germline V gene, CDR1 is MDHEN and CDR2 is SYDVKM. The CDR3 sequence is CAWGPRPNQPQHF. CDR3 nucleotide sequence: TGTGCCTGGGGGCCGCGCCCCAATCAGCCCCAGCATTTT.

The CDR3 nucleotides are TGCGCCAGCAGCTTGGATCCGGGGCTCGCTGAAGCTTTCTTT. Amino acids: CASSLDPGLAEAFF. The chain is built from TRBV5-1 and TRBJ1-1; possible D gene TRBD1, 5 bases. The germline V gene has CDR1 SGHRS and CDR2 YFSETQ. The V end lost 0 bases, the J end lost 6 bases, and 12 bases lay between the germline ends. The CDR3 has 14 amino acids.

The V and J genes are TRBV5-4 and TRBJ2-7; weak D call: TRBD2 (7 bases). CDR3 size: 14 residues. Between the trimmed V and J ends, which lost 1 base and 5 bases, there was a span of 13 bases. Germline V lookup: CDR1 SGHNT, CDR2 YYREEE (reference sequence). The CDR3 region has the DNA TGTGCCAGCAGCTTGTGGGGGGGCGGGGACGAGCAGTACTTC. Its protein product is CASSLWGGGDEQYF.

This chain uses TRBV9 with TRBJ1-3; D may be TRBD1 (5 bases). The ends were cut back, 0 bases at V and 1 base at J, with 5 bases in the middle. Germline V CDR1 and CDR2: SGDLS, YYNGEE. The CDR3 runs to 14 residues. CDR3 sequence: CASSVEGSGNTIYF. CDR3 DNA sequence: TGTGCCAGCAGCGTAGAGGGGTCTGGAAACACCATATATTTT.

The gene calls are TRBV7-9 and TRBJ1-3, with unresolved D. The CDR3 totals 15 residues. Trimming took off 5 bases at V and 0 bases at J, with 11 bases between the two ends. Germline V gene sequence: CDR1 SEHNR, CDR2 FQNEAQ (reference sequence). The chain's CDR3 is CASSDQVDSGNTIYF. The CDR3 coding sequence is TGTGCCAGCAGCGATCAAGTCGACTCTGGAAACACCATATATTTT.

The V and J genes are TRBV5-1 and TRBJ1-1; 10 nucleotides agree with TRBD1. Per the germline V gene, CDR1 is SGHRS and CDR2 is YFSETQ. J lost 0 bases, V lost 4 bases, and 6 bases had no gene match. The CDR3 has 16 amino acids. CDR3 DNA sequence: TGCGCCAGCAGCCCGGGACAGGGGCGGTTGAACACTGAAGCTTTCTTT. Encoded protein: CASSPGQGRLNTEAFF.

The CDR3 DNA is TGTGCCAGCAGTTTGGGCGGGGGGAAGCAGAATGAGCAGTTCTTC. It yields the protein CASSLGGGKQNEQFF. The chain couples TRBV28 to TRBJ2-1; TRBD2 aligns across 8 bases. From germline, CDR1 is MDHEN and CDR2 SYDVKM. V shed 3 bases and J 7 bases; nucleotides not matched to a gene: 8. The CDR3 totals 15 residues.

This chain links TRBV5-1 with TRBJ1-1; 7 nucleotides agree with TRBD1. The trim removed 3 bases at V and 4 bases at J, leaving 3 bases unmatched. The V gene's germline CDR1 is SGHRS and CDR2 YFSETQ. This CDR3 region has 13 residues. In nucleotides, the CDR3 is TGCGCCAGCAGCTCTACAGGGGCCACTGAAGCTTTCTTT. This gives the protein CASSSTGATEAFF.

The rearrangement links TRBV6-4 to TRBJ2-2, with 9 positions matching TRBD2. The ends lost 3 bases at V and 4 bases at J; junction bases unmatched: 0. CDR3 size: 14 residues. In germline, CDR1 is MRHNA, CDR2 SNTAGT. CDR3 region: CASSEAGGTGELFF. As DNA, the CDR3 is TGTGCCAGCAGTGAAGCGGGGGGCACCGGGGAGCTGTTTTTT.

The rearrangement links TRBV11-2 to TRBJ2-7; perhaps TRBD2 as D (6 bases). V was cut by 1 base and J by 6 bases, with 13 bases left in between. The germline gives CDR1 SGHAT, CDR2 FQNNGV. The CDR3 runs to 14 residues. CDR3 nucleotides: TGTGCCAGCAGCTTAGGGAGGGGAGGTAGCGAGCAGTACTTC. As protein: CASSLGRGGSEQYF.